This paragraph reports one T cell receptor beta chain. Assay: immunoSEQ multiplex PCR; the TCRdb copy retains only in-frame clones and omits some. The sample records around 100,000 clones, roughly four fifths being singletons. This specimen comes from a study of blood T cell repertoires in COVID-19. On the study more broadly: Sources were T cells, B-cell-depleted T cells, or PBMCs; the material itself was cDNA or gDNA.

Per germline, CDR1 LGHDT and CDR2 YNNKEL (reference sequence). V dropped 3 bases and J dropped 5 bases, with 12 bases sitting between them. This CDR3 has 14 residues. This clonotype was obtained from a man between 65 and 79 years old with active or convalescent COVID-19. The V gene is TRBV3-1 (or the pseudogene TRBV3-2), the J gene TRBJ2-3; no firm D call. Sequenced material: peripheral blood. CDR3 DNA sequence: TGTGCCAGCAGCCATACTTTCCCAGGAGATACGCAGTATTTT. The encoded protein is CASSHTFPGDTQYF.